The entry below gives a single T cell receptor (beta chain) sequence along with its context. This record belongs to a study of blood T cell repertoires in COVID-19. Profiling relied on immunoSEQ multiplex PCR, and the TCRdb table lists in-frame clones only, not all of them. The table shows some 250,000 clones, with around 90% occurring only once. The sample was peripheral blood. The sequence came from a woman aged 25 to 39 with acute or convalescent COVID-19.

CDR3 in amino acids: CASSVNFRIETSPGELFF. The CDR3 DNA reads TGTGCCAGCAGCGTAAATTTCCGAATCGAAACTAGCCCCGGGGAGCTGTTTTTT. The chain uses TRBV9 and TRBJ2-2; D is possibly TRBD2 (6 bases). This CDR3 has 18 residues. CDR1 is SGDLS, CDR2 YYNGEE, per germline. The V end lost 1 base, the J end lost 6 bases, and 22 bases lay between the germline ends.